These 17 T cell receptor beta chains were sequenced from one sample in a study of T cell responses to AZD1222 COVID-19 vaccine. The method was immunoSEQ multiplex PCR; TCRdb's version includes in-frame clones alone and lacks a portion of them. The sample contains approximately 150,000 clones, approximately 90% of which appear only once. The starting material was peripheral blood, obtained 28 days after the second AZD1222 dose. The receptors stem from an adult who received the AZD1222 COVID-19 vaccine.

The rearrangement uses TRBV24-1 and TRBJ2-7, with D unclear. V lost 9 bases and J lost 6, with 17 bases in between. The CDR3 has 13 residues. Germline CDR1 reads KGHDR; CDR2 reads SFDVKD. CDR3 residues: CATLGTDGCEQYF. As DNA, the CDR3 is TGTGCCACCCTCGGAACAGACGGCTGCGAGCAGTACTTC.

To note about this clone: Other DNA sequences from this sample encode an identical CDR3 as well. This sequence joins TRBV18 and TRBJ1-6, with 7 bases lining up with TRBD1. This CDR3 has 14 residues. V lost 4 bases, J lost 5 bases, and 2 bases stayed unmatched. Per the germline V gene, CDR1 is KGHSH and CDR2 is LQKENI. The CDR3: CASSLGTDNSPLHF. DNA of the CDR3: TGTGCCAGCTCACTCGGGACAGATAATTCACCCCTCCACTTT.

This sequence joins TRBV27 and TRBJ1-4; D unresolved. The V end lost 0 bases, the J end lost 8 bases, and 10 bases lay between the germline ends. The germline CDR1 and CDR2 sequences are MNHEY and SMNVEV (reference sequence). This CDR3 comprises 14 residues. The DNA for the CDR3 is TGTGCCAGCAGTTTATCCACCGACGGGGAAAAACTGTTTTTT. Amino acid sequence: CASSLSTDGEKLFF.

The chain uses TRBV6-5 and TRBJ1-6; TRBD1 matches 7 bases. J gave up 6 bases and V 6 bases, and 2 bases lay outside the gene matches. Germline V lookup: CDR1 MNHEY, CDR2 SVGAGI. The CDR3 totals 13 residues. The CDR3 DNA reads as TGTGCCAGCAGGGACAGGAGTAATTCACCCCTCCACTTT. The encoded protein is CASRDRSNSPLHF.

The chain employs TRBV5-1 and TRBJ2-3; D is undetermined. The CDR3 contains 15 residues. Trimming cost V 3 bases and J 0 bases, with 11 bases left between them. Germline assignment: CDR1 SGHRS and CDR2 YFSETQ. The CDR3 region is CASSSQVTSTDTQYF. The CDR3 DNA reads TGCGCCAGCAGCTCTCAGGTTACGAGCACAGATACGCAGTATTTT.

This rearrangement joins TRBV15 to TRBJ2-5; 11 nucleotides agree with TRBD2. In germline, CDR1 is LNHNV, CDR2 YYDKDF (reference sequence). The CDR3 extends over 17 amino acids. The junction had 9 bases not matched to a gene; V was cut back by 2 bases and J by 4 bases. CDR3 in DNA: TGTGCCACCAGCAGACCCCCCCTAGCGGGGGGCGTAGAGACCCAGTACTTC. Protein: CATSRPPLAGGVETQYF.

A single count supports this clone. The gene calls are TRBV9 and TRBJ2-1; no definite D call. The CDR3 extends over 12 amino acids. Germline values: CDR1 SGDLS, CDR2 YYNGEE. Trimming left V 0 bases short and J 8 bases short, with 6 bases between. The CDR3 DNA reads as TGTGCCAGCAGCGTAGAAGGCGATGAGCAGTTCTTC. Protein product: CASSVEGDEQFF. Full variable domain (missing parts from reference TRBV9 and TRBJ2-1): DSGVTQTPKHLITATGQRVTLRCSPRSGDLSVYWYQQSLDQGLQFLIQYYNGEERAKGNILERFSAQQFPDLHSELNLSSLELGDSALYFCASSVEGDEQFFGPGTRLTVL.

The chain is built from TRBV11-2 and TRBJ1-1, with D maybe TRBD1 (5 bases). The V end lost 0 bases, the J end lost 11 bases, and 25 bases lay between the germline ends. The CDR3 totals 17 residues. Per germline, CDR1 SGHAT and CDR2 FQNNGV. The CDR3 is CASSLDPTPLQSQGAFF. In nucleotides, the CDR3 is TGTGCCAGCAGCTTAGATCCGACCCCGCTCCAGAGCCAGGGTGCTTTCTTT.

As regards this clone: This sample includes further DNA sequences coding for the same CDR3. CDR3 loop: CASSVEGGNTEAFF. CDR3 coding DNA: TGTGCCAGCAGCGTAGAGGGGGGAAACACTGAAGCTTTCTTT. V usage is TRBV9 and J usage is TRBJ1-1, with D possibly being TRBD1 (6 bases). The CDR3 length is 14 residues. V shed 0 bases and J shed 2 bases, with 8 bases lying between them. CDR1 is SGDLS and CDR2 is YYNGEE in the germline V gene.

The rearrangement uses TRBV7-2 and TRBJ2-2; D uncertain. Germline V gene lookup returns CDR1 SGHTA and CDR2 FQGNSA. V was pared by 5 bases and J by 3 bases, with 7 bases between. The CDR3 loop spans 13 amino acids. The CDR3 coding sequence is TGTGCCAGCAGCCACAGTTACACCGGGGAGCTGTTTTTT. It specifies CASSHSYTGELFF.

This chain connects TRBV7-8 to TRBJ1-6; D gene uncertain. The CDR3 sequence is 16 residues long. Germline CDR1 SGHVS, CDR2 FQNEAQ. V lost 5 bases and J 8 bases, leaving 19 bases between the germline ends. The chain's CDR3 is CASSPTRRNAYSPLHF. In DNA form, the CDR3 reads TGTGCCAGCAGCCCAACCAGGAGAAACGCCTATTCACCCCTCCACTTT.

V gene TRBV7-3 combines with J gene TRBJ2-6; D uncertain. Trimming shortened V by 5 bases and J by 1 base, and 12 bases separated the two germline ends. The CDR3 is 16 amino acids. The V gene's germline CDR1 is SGHTA and CDR2 FQGTGA. This CDR3 is CASSLMDLSGANVLTF. The CDR3 nucleotides read TGTGCCAGCAGCCTCATGGACCTTTCTGGGGCCAACGTCCTGACTTTC.

The gene calls are TRBV11-2 and TRBJ2-2, with D perhaps TRBD1 (6 bases). CDR3 length equals 16 residues. Germline CDR1 and CDR2: SGHAT and FQNNGV. The V and J ends lost 5 bases and 6 bases respectively, with 19 bases between them. The DNA of the CDR3 is TGTGCCAGCAGCCAGGCCTCGTGGTACAGGGCCGGGGAGCTGTTTTTT. Protein product: CASSQASWYRAGELFF.

The CDR3 loop reads CASSSTGQETNYGYTF. The CDR3 DNA follows: TGTGCCAGCAGCTCGACGGGACAGGAAACTAACTATGGCTACACCTTC. V and J are TRBV7-9 and TRBJ1-2, with 8 nucleotides matching TRBD1. This CDR3 comprises 16 residues. The V segment lost 4 bases and the J segment 0 bases; nucleotides outside the gene matches: 7. Germline CDR1 and CDR2: SEHNR and FQNEAQ (reference sequence). Together with reference TRBV7-9 and TRBJ1-2, the CDR3 gives the full variable domain: DTGVSQNPRHKITKRGQNVTFRCDPISEHNRLYWYRQTLGQGPEFLTYFQNEAQLEKSRLLSDRFSAERPKGSFSTLEIQRTEQGDSAMYLCASSSTGQETNYGYTFGSGTRLTVV.

V gene TRBV2 combines with J gene TRBJ1-1; 10 nucleotides line up with TRBD1. CDR1 SNHLY and CDR2 FYNNEI come from the germline V gene. The CDR3 is made up of 14 amino acids. The V gene end was trimmed by 5 bases and the J gene end by 11 bases; junction bases not matched to a gene: 11. The chain's CDR3 is CASSTLGQGMVAFF. The CDR3 DNA follows: TGTGCCAGCAGTACATTGGGACAGGGGATGGTGGCTTTCTTT.

V is TRBV3-1 (or the pseudogene TRBV3-2) and J is TRBJ1-1; D might be TRBD1 (5 bases). Trimming shortened V by 3 bases and J by 5 bases, and 16 bases separated the two germline ends. The CDR3 is 15 amino acids. The V gene's germline CDR1 is LGHDT and CDR2 YNNKEL (reference sequence). CDR3 in DNA: TGTGCCAGCAGCCATGGGACGGCGCCTCGGACTGAAGCTTTCTTT. Translation: CASSHGTAPRTEAFF.

The chain combines TRBV5-4 with TRBJ2-7; D possibly corresponds to TRBD1 (6 bases). CDR3 length equals 13 residues. Germline V gene lookup returns CDR1 SGHNT and CDR2 YYREEE (reference sequence). Deletions cut 4 bases from V and 2 bases from J, with 10 bases between. The chain's CDR3 is CASSRGQPYEQYF. The CDR3 DNA reads as TGTGCCAGCAGCCGAGGACAGCCCTACGAGCAGTACTTC.